The sequence of this TCR beta chain was determined in a study of T cell repertoires in cytomegalovirus infection. Overall study: Recently identified HLA-C-restricted CMV epitopes were used, and well-studied HLA-B-restricted CMV epitopes were used as well. CMV infection plus the matching HLA type was flagged by public TCR beta signatures. Findings and caveats of the study: Across the ex vivo response, the dominant clonotypes were HLA-C-restricted CMV-specific TCR beta clonotypes. Cumulative frequency (of public TCR beta family members) identified carriers of CMV plus the relevant HLA.

A single record per CDR3 protein comes from TCRdb applying MiXCR to the reads. The table records 200,000 or so distinct CDR3 sequences, 35% to 40% of them present only once. Comment on this clonotype: Its antigen is unidentified.

CDR1 is LGHDT, CDR2 YNNKEL, per germline (reference sequence). The V and J ends lost 2 bases and 4 bases respectively, with 9 bases between them. The CDR3 runs to 13 residues. The material sequenced was CD8+ T cells from cultured PBMCs, taken from culture after CMV antigen stimulation. This clonotype was obtained from a human donor in good health (CMV status not recorded). Some clones in this sample may be carry-over from other donors' samples. The chain combines TRBV3-1 with TRBJ2-7; D uncertain. DNA for the CDR3: TGTGCCAGCAGCCAAAGACGGTGGTACGAGCAGTACTTC. Translation: CASSQRRWYEQYF.